This paragraph covers one T cell receptor (beta chain) sequence. Its antigen is currently unknown. The data were taken from a study of shared clonotypes between healthy human individuals. Between the trimmed V and J ends, which lost 0 bases and 8 bases, there was a span of 14 bases. The CDR3 is 14 residues long. Germline V CDR1 and CDR2: SGHRS, YFSETQ. The study's findings and limits: Across subsets, estimated richness was generally greater for naive than for memory populations.

Sequencing used immunoSEQ multiplex PCR; TCRdb keeps in-frame clones, though not all of them. The table lists more than 2,000,000 clones, more than 85% of them singletons. Sequences were obtained from naive CD4+ T cells from PBMCs. As for subset: CD45RA+ positively selected. The rearrangement joins TRBV5-1 to TRBJ1-2; no definite D call. The receptor's source is a man younger than 35 in good health. Some clones in this sample may be carry-over from other donors' samples. CDR3 nucleotides: TGCGCCAGCAGCTTGGAAGGGCTTCCCGTCGGCTACACCTTC. It is translated as CASSLEGLPVGYTF. Complete variable domain (other parts from reference TRBV5-1 and TRBJ1-2): KAGVTQTPRYLIKTRGQQVTLSCSPISGHRSVSWYQQTPGQGLQFLFEYFSETQRNKGNFPGRFSGRQFSNSRSEMNVSTLELGDSALYLCASSLEGLPVGYTFGSGTRLTVV.